Listed below are T cell receptor beta chains from one sample, sequenced in a study of OX40 agonist ivuxolimab in advanced cancers. The repertoire was sequenced with immunoSEQ multiplex PCR; TCRdb's copy has only in-frame clones and lacks some. This table has about 68,000 clones, more than 75% appearing once. This sample comprised CD4+ or CD8+ T cells sorted from blood, obtained in a trial of the OX40 agonist ivuxolimab. The receptor set was obtained from an adult with an advanced solid tumor such as melanoma, head and neck, liver or kidney cancer. CDR3s include the opening cysteine and the closing phenylalanine or tryptophan. Fields, in order: J gene, D gene, CDR3 length, clone size, V gene, CDR3 protein, CDR3 DNA. D genes are given only for firm matches. Size is omitted from some rows. Given values are once, few, many or a class for expanded clones.

j_gene: TRBJ2-5
d_gene: -
len: 14
abundance: -
v_gene: TRBV19
CDR3aa: CASGPGQTQETQYF
CDR3nt: TGTGCCAGTGGGCCTGGGCAGACCCAAGAGACCCAGTACTTC

j_gene: TRBJ1-5
d_gene: -
len: 13
abundance: few
v_gene: TRBV6-5
CDR3aa: CASSYSRVQPQHF
CDR3nt: TGTGCCAGCAGTTACTCTAGGGTACAGCCCCAGCATTTT

j_gene: TRBJ2-1
d_gene: -
len: 12
abundance: -
v_gene: TRBV11-2
CDR3aa: CASSPDRDPKFF
CDR3nt: TGTGCCAGCAGCCCGGACCGGGACCCAAAGTTCTTC

j_gene: TRBJ1-2
d_gene: -
len: 12
abundance: once
v_gene: TRBV5-4
CDR3aa: CASSLGRDGYTF
CDR3nt: TGTGCCAGCAGCTTGGGGCGGGATGGCTACACCTTC

j_gene: TRBJ2-5
d_gene: -
len: 15
abundance: few
v_gene: TRBV18
CDR3aa: CASSKSGSMGETQYF
CDR3nt: TGTGCCAGCTCAAAATCAGGGTCGATGGGAGAGACCCAGTACTTC

j_gene: TRBJ1-6
d_gene: TRBD1
len: 15
abundance: -
v_gene: TRBV6-1
CDR3aa: CASSGPGQTNSPLHF
CDR3nt: TGTGCCAGCAGTGGTCCGGGACAGACAAATTCACCCCTCCACTTT

j_gene: TRBJ1-2
d_gene: TRBD1
len: 13
abundance: -
v_gene: TRBV7-2
CDR3aa: CASSPQGVYGYTF
CDR3nt: TGTGCCAGCAGCCCCCAGGGGGTCTATGGCTACACCTTC

j_gene: TRBJ1-2
d_gene: -
len: 17
abundance: -
v_gene: TRBV25-1
CDR3aa: CASSEGSGTDQIYGYTF
CDR3nt: TGTGCCAGCAGTGAAGGGTCGGGAACGGACCAGATTTATGGCTACACCTTC

j_gene: TRBJ1-1
d_gene: -
len: 14
abundance: once
v_gene: TRBV7-2
CDR3aa: CASSSRIGDTEAFF
CDR3nt: TGTGCCAGCAGCTCGAGAATAGGGGACACTGAAGCTTTCTTT

j_gene: TRBJ1-3
d_gene: -
len: 16
abundance: -
v_gene: TRBV7-2
CDR3aa: CASSLDPSSSGNTIYF
CDR3nt: TGTGCCAGCAGCTTAGATCCCAGCAGCTCTGGAAACACCATATATTTT

j_gene: TRBJ1-1
d_gene: -
len: 12
abundance: -
v_gene: TRBV19
CDR3aa: CASSIEGTEAFF
CDR3nt: TGTGCCAGTAGTATAGAGGGTACTGAAGCTTTCTTT

j_gene: TRBJ2-5
d_gene: -
len: 15
abundance: -
v_gene: TRBV2
CDR3aa: CASSEAAGTQETQYF
CDR3nt: TGTGCCAGCAGTGAAGCGGCAGGGACCCAAGAGACCCAGTACTTC

j_gene: TRBJ2-7
d_gene: -
len: 13
abundance: -
v_gene: TRBV5-1
CDR3aa: CASSTETAYEQYF
CDR3nt: TGCGCCAGCAGCACCGAGACAGCCTACGAGCAGTACTTC

j_gene: TRBJ1-2
d_gene: -
len: 15
abundance: -
v_gene: TRBV19
CDR3aa: CASSIIMGPNYGYTF
CDR3nt: TGTGCCAGTAGTATCATCATGGGGCCGAACTATGGCTACACCTTC

j_gene: TRBJ2-3
d_gene: TRBD1
len: 16
abundance: -
v_gene: TRBV6-5
CDR3aa: CASSYLATGDSRTQYF
CDR3nt: TGTGCCAGCAGTTACTTAGCGACAGGGGATAGTCGTACGCAGTATTTT

j_gene: TRBJ1-1
d_gene: -
len: 13
abundance: -
v_gene: TRBV5-5
CDR3aa: CASSLAADTEAFF
CDR3nt: TGTGCCAGCAGCTTGGCCGCGGACACTGAAGCTTTCTTT

j_gene: TRBJ1-4
d_gene: -
len: 15
abundance: -
v_gene: TRBV10-3
CDR3aa: CAISESGRGNEKLFF
CDR3nt: TGTGCCATCAGTGAGTCAGGAAGGGGAAATGAAAAACTGTTTTTT

j_gene: TRBJ2-5
d_gene: TRBD2
len: 15
abundance: -
v_gene: TRBV19
CDR3aa: CASSPGTSQQETQYF
CDR3nt: TGTGCCAGTAGCCCCGGGACTAGCCAGCAAGAGACCCAGTACTTC

j_gene: TRBJ1-2
d_gene: TRBD1
len: 14
abundance: -
v_gene: TRBV6-5
CDR3aa: CASSYGRGRWGYTF
CDR3nt: TGTGCCAGCAGTTATGGGAGGGGGCGTTGGGGCTACACCTTC

j_gene: TRBJ2-5
d_gene: -
len: 12
abundance: -
v_gene: TRBV29-1
CDR3aa: CSVGQRQETQYF
CDR3nt: TGCAGCGTTGGGCAGCGCCAAGAGACCCAGTACTTC

j_gene: TRBJ1-6
d_gene: -
len: 13
abundance: -
v_gene: TRBV27
CDR3aa: CASTDMGGGPLHF
CDR3nt: TGTGCCAGCACCGATATGGGTGGAGGGCCCCTCCACTTT

j_gene: TRBJ2-3
d_gene: -
len: 14
abundance: -
v_gene: TRBV6-1
CDR3aa: CATDRASVSDTQYF
CDR3nt: TGTGCCACAGATAGGGCTAGCGTCTCAGATACGCAGTATTTT

j_gene: TRBJ1-4
d_gene: -
len: 13
abundance: -
v_gene: TRBV6-5
CDR3aa: CASSYGTGEKLFF
CDR3nt: TGTGCCAGCAGTTACGGGACGGGCGAAAAACTGTTTTTT

j_gene: TRBJ2-5
d_gene: TRBD2
len: 13
abundance: -
v_gene: TRBV6-1
CDR3aa: CASNLAGAPDQYF
CDR3nt: TGTGCCAGTAACCTAGCGGGGGCCCCCGACCAGTACTTC

j_gene: TRBJ2-5
d_gene: -
len: 14
abundance: -
v_gene: TRBV11-2
CDR3aa: CASSLALQGETQYF
CDR3nt: TGTGCCAGCAGCTTAGCCCTGCAGGGGGAGACCCAGTACTTC

j_gene: TRBJ1-2
d_gene: -
len: 14
abundance: -
v_gene: TRBV27
CDR3aa: CASSSLGSNYGYTF
CDR3nt: TGTGCCAGCAGTTCCCTTGGGTCTAACTATGGCTACACCTTC

j_gene: TRBJ2-3
d_gene: TRBD2
len: 15
abundance: -
v_gene: TRBV5-4
CDR3aa: CASSGAGASTDTQYF
CDR3nt: TGTGCCAGCAGCGGAGCGGGGGCTAGCACAGATACGCAGTATTTT

j_gene: TRBJ2-2
d_gene: TRBD1
len: 17
abundance: -
v_gene: TRBV5-8
CDR3aa: CASSPRTGGSFTGELFF
CDR3nt: TGTGCCAGCAGCCCCCGGACAGGGGGGAGTTTCACCGGGGAGCTGTTTTTT

j_gene: TRBJ1-1
d_gene: -
len: 15
abundance: -
v_gene: TRBV7-8
CDR3aa: CASRPRGGENTEAFF
CDR3nt: TGTGCCAGCAGGCCTCGGGGCGGAGAAAACACTGAAGCTTTCTTT

j_gene: TRBJ1-2
d_gene: -
len: 16
abundance: -
v_gene: TRBV7-2
CDR3aa: CASSLAPQGLGYGYTF
CDR3nt: TGTGCCAGCAGCTTAGCGCCTCAGGGTTTAGGCTATGGCTACACCTTC

j_gene: TRBJ2-1
d_gene: -
len: 16
abundance: -
v_gene: TRBV19
CDR3aa: CASSIVPSSSYNEQFF
CDR3nt: TGTGCCAGTAGTATAGTCCCCAGTAGCTCCTACAATGAGCAGTTCTTC

j_gene: TRBJ2-5
d_gene: TRBD2
len: 14
abundance: few
v_gene: TRBV28
CDR3aa: CASRRAGGQETQYF
CDR3nt: TGTGCCAGCCGGAGAGCGGGGGGACAAGAGACCCAGTACTTC

j_gene: TRBJ2-5
d_gene: -
len: 14
abundance: -
v_gene: TRBV27
CDR3aa: CASSLAHLRETQYF
CDR3nt: TGTGCCAGCAGTTTAGCACACCTCCGAGAGACCCAGTACTTC

j_gene: TRBJ2-1
d_gene: -
len: 14
abundance: -
v_gene: TRBV4-3
CDR3aa: CASSQDRTAAVQFF
CDR3nt: TGCGCCAGCAGCCAAGATCGTACGGCCGCGGTGCAGTTCTTC

j_gene: TRBJ2-3
d_gene: TRBD2
len: 15
abundance: -
v_gene: TRBV7-2
CDR3aa: CASSLASGGRDTQYF
CDR3nt: TGTGCCAGCAGCTTAGCTAGCGGGGGGCGGGATACGCAGTATTTT

j_gene: TRBJ1-5
d_gene: -
len: 16
abundance: few
v_gene: TRBV7-2
CDR3aa: CASSFLGPSSNQPQHF
CDR3nt: TGTGCCAGCAGCTTTTTGGGACCTTCTAGCAATCAGCCCCAGCATTTT

j_gene: TRBJ2-2
d_gene: TRBD1
len: 14
abundance: -
v_gene: TRBV18
CDR3aa: CASSSTGVTGELFF
CDR3nt: TGTGCCAGCTCATCGACAGGGGTCACCGGGGAGCTGTTTTTT

j_gene: TRBJ2-1
d_gene: -
len: 16
abundance: -
v_gene: TRBV11-2
CDR3aa: CASSLEQGYFYNEQFF
CDR3nt: TGTGCCAGCAGCTTAGAACAGGGATACTTCTACAATGAGCAGTTCTTC

j_gene: TRBJ1-1
d_gene: -
len: 14
abundance: -
v_gene: TRBV29-1
CDR3aa: CSVARGAMNTEAFF
CDR3nt: TGCAGCGTTGCGCGGGGGGCAATGAACACTGAAGCTTTCTTT

j_gene: TRBJ1-1
d_gene: -
len: 14
abundance: -
v_gene: TRBV6-1
CDR3aa: CASITPFGGTEAFF
CDR3nt: TGTGCCAGCATTACCCCGTTTGGTGGCACTGAAGCTTTCTTT

j_gene: TRBJ2-3
d_gene: TRBD2
len: 19
abundance: -
v_gene: TRBV10-1
CDR3aa: CASSESGEASGGIPDTQYF
CDR3nt: TGCGCCAGCAGTGAGTCGGGCGAGGCTAGCGGGGGGATTCCAGATACGCAGTATTTT

j_gene: TRBJ1-2
d_gene: -
len: 14
abundance: -
v_gene: TRBV19
CDR3aa: CASSMVDTNYGYTF
CDR3nt: TGTGCCAGTAGTATGGTAGATACTAACTATGGCTACACCTTC

j_gene: TRBJ1-1
d_gene: -
len: 15
abundance: -
v_gene: TRBV12-5
CDR3aa: CASGLVSGWETEAFF
CDR3nt: TGTGCTAGTGGTTTGGTATCGGGGTGGGAAACTGAAGCTTTCTTT

j_gene: TRBJ1-3
d_gene: TRBD1
len: 16
abundance: few
v_gene: TRBV9
CDR3aa: CASSVVNGQVGNTIYF
CDR3nt: TGTGCCAGCAGCGTAGTCAATGGACAGGTGGGAAACACCATATATTTT

j_gene: TRBJ2-3
d_gene: -
len: 14
abundance: -
v_gene: TRBV18
CDR3aa: CASSPWTGTDTQYF
CDR3nt: TGTGCCAGCTCACCATGGACTGGAACAGATACGCAGTATTTT

j_gene: TRBJ1-5
d_gene: -
len: 14
abundance: -
v_gene: TRBV4-3
CDR3aa: CASSQDLAPRPQHF
CDR3nt: TGCGCCAGCAGCCAAGATCTAGCCCCCCGGCCCCAGCATTTT

j_gene: TRBJ1-4
d_gene: -
len: 13
abundance: -
v_gene: TRBV23-1
CDR3aa: CASSRGANEKLFF
CDR3nt: TGCGCCAGCTCCCGGGGGGCCAATGAAAAACTGTTTTTT

j_gene: TRBJ1-2
d_gene: -
len: 14
abundance: -
v_gene: TRBV29-1
CDR3aa: CSVVSGVRGYGYTF
CDR3nt: TGCAGCGTTGTTTCAGGGGTGAGGGGATATGGCTACACCTTC

j_gene: TRBJ1-4
d_gene: -
len: 14
abundance: -
v_gene: TRBV5-1
CDR3aa: CASSLRAADEKLFF
CDR3nt: TGCGCCAGCAGCCTCCGGGCCGCGGATGAAAAACTGTTTTTT

j_gene: TRBJ2-1
d_gene: TRBD1
len: 14
abundance: -
v_gene: TRBV4-1
CDR3aa: CASTATGLGNEQFF
CDR3nt: TGCGCCAGCACCGCGACAGGGCTTGGGAATGAGCAGTTCTTC

j_gene: TRBJ2-3
d_gene: -
len: 16
abundance: -
v_gene: TRBV29-1
CDR3aa: CSVEGGSRVGTDTQYF
CDR3nt: TGCAGCGTTGAAGGGGGGAGCAGGGTAGGAACAGATACGCAGTATTTT

j_gene: TRBJ1-3
d_gene: TRBD1
len: 16
abundance: -
v_gene: TRBV18
CDR3aa: CASSLGQDHSGNTIYF
CDR3nt: TGTGCCAGCTCACTCGGACAGGACCACTCTGGAAACACCATATATTTT